These 20 T cell receptor beta chains share one sample of origin, sequenced in a study of blood T cell repertoires in COVID-19. Sequencing was performed with immunoSEQ multiplex PCR; in TCRdb, only in-frame clones are kept and a portion is missing. The repertoire holds about 76,000 clones, with over 85% as singletons. The sample comprised peripheral blood. The receptors derive from a man aged 50 to 59 with acute or convalescent COVID-19.

The V and J genes are TRBV6-5 and TRBJ1-1; D not resolved. Trimming left V 1 base short and J 4 bases short, with 7 bases between. The length of the CDR3 is 13 residues. Per the germline V gene, CDR1 is MNHEY and CDR2 is SVGAGI. The CDR3 here is CASSYWRGTEAFF. CDR3 coding DNA: TGTGCCAGCAGTTACTGGCGGGGCACTGAAGCTTTCTTT.

The rearrangement links TRBV12-3 or TRBV12-4 to TRBJ2-1; no firm D call. The CDR3 has 10 amino acids. The V gene lost 6 bases and the J gene lost 8 bases, with 5 bases spanning the gap. The chain's CDR3 is CASSSYEQFF. As DNA, the CDR3 is TGTGCCAGCAGCTCTTATGAGCAGTTCTTC.

This sequence joins TRBV7-3 and TRBJ2-1; the match to TRBD1 covers 9 bases. Unmatched junction bases numbered 18, after V lost 5 bases and J lost 7 bases. The CDR3 totals 18 residues. CDR1 and CDR2 (germline): SGHTA, FQGTGA. The CDR3 coding sequence is TGTGCCAGCAGCGAGAACAATCCGGGACAGGGATCGAGAAATGAGCAGTTCTTC. It encodes CASSENNPGQGSRNEQFF. Based on the CDR3 plus reference TRBV7-3 and TRBJ2-1, the full variable domain is GAGVSQTPSNKVTEKGKYVELRCDPISGHTALYWYRQSLGQGPEFLIYFQGTGAADDSGLPNDRFFAVRPEGSVSTLKIQRTERGDSAVYLCASSENNPGQGSRNEQFFGPGTRLTVL.

This clone was counted a few times. The chain is built from TRBV11-2 and TRBJ2-7; D is possibly TRBD1 (5 bases). Trimming shortened V by 6 bases and J by 4 bases, and 13 bases separated the two germline ends. CDR1 SGHAT and CDR2 FQNNGV come from the germline V gene. The CDR3 loop spans 13 amino acids. Here the CDR3 DNA reads TGTGCCAGCAGTTCGATTAGGGGTTACGAGCAGTACGTC. Translated: CASSSIRGYEQYV.

This chain uses TRBV7-3 with TRBJ1-2; D is undetermined. V lost 1 base to trimming and J lost 1 base, with 10 bases between them. The germline CDR1 and CDR2 sequences are SGHTA and FQGTGA. The CDR3 extends over 15 amino acids. CDR3: CASSLRAGVNYGYTF. CDR3 coding DNA: TGTGCCAGCAGCTTAAGGGCCGGGGTTAACTATGGCTACACCTTC. Drawing the rest from reference TRBV7-3 and TRBJ1-2, the complete variable domain is GAGVSQTPSNKVTEKGKYVELRCDPISGHTALYWYRQSLGQGPEFLIYFQGTGAADDSGLPNDRFFAVRPEGSVSTLKIQRTERGDSAVYLCASSLRAGVNYGYTFGSGTRLTVV.

The chain has TRBV9 and TRBJ2-1; maybe TRBD2 (7 bases). Germline CDR1 SGDLS, CDR2 YYNGEE. The CDR3 covers 16 residues. V was clipped by 0 bases and J by 7 bases, with 17 bases between them. In nucleotides, the CDR3 is TGTGCCAGCAGCGTAGTCGAAGGGGGGGCCAAAAATGAGCAGTTCTTC. As protein: CASSVVEGGAKNEQFF.

CDR3: CASSLEAGNGNTIYF. The DNA of the CDR3 is TGTGCCAGCAGCCTGGAAGCGGGCAATGGAAACACCATATATTTT. The V call is TRBV28, the J call TRBJ1-3, with no clear D. Germline V gene lookup returns CDR1 MDHEN and CDR2 SYDVKM. The CDR3 spans 15 residues. V was trimmed by 6 bases and J by 3 bases, leaving 15 bases between them.

The gene calls are TRBV11-3 and TRBJ2-2; 13 nucleotides agree with TRBD2. The CDR3 has 16 amino acids. Germline lookup yields CDR1 SGHNT and CDR2 YENEEA. V was clipped by 4 bases and J by 6 bases; unmatched bases: 5. CDR3 DNA: TGTGCCAGCAGCTCAGGACTAGCGGGGGAGGCCGGGGAGCTGTTTTTT. It yields the protein CASSSGLAGEAGELFF.

The V and J genes are TRBV10-3 and TRBJ2-7; 11 nucleotides match TRBD1. The CDR3 totals 14 residues. From germline, CDR1 is ENHRY and CDR2 SYGVKD. The V segment lost 4 bases and the J segment 4 bases; nucleotides outside the gene matches: 3. The CDR3, as DNA: TGTGCCATCAGTGGAGGGGACAGGGGGTACGAGCAGTACTTC. It yields the protein CAISGGDRGYEQYF.

This clone is a singleton in its sample. V and J are TRBV4-1 and TRBJ2-2; D may be TRBD1 (5 bases). There are 19 residues in the CDR3. The germline CDR1 and CDR2 sequences are MGHRA and YSYEKL. V gave up 1 base and J gave up 0 bases, with 18 bases separating them. The CDR3 loop reads CASSQGSRPLDTNTGELFF. CDR3 nucleotides: TGCGCCAGCAGCCAAGGCAGCCGTCCCTTGGACACGAACACCGGGGAGCTGTTTTTT.

This chain links TRBV4-1 with TRBJ2-3, with 15 nucleotides matching TRBD2. The CDR3 covers 18 residues. V was pared by 0 bases and J by 3 bases, with 4 bases of the junction left unmatched. The germline gives CDR1 MGHRA, CDR2 YSYEKL. This CDR3 reads CASSQDEGLAGGTDTQYF. In DNA, the CDR3 is TGCGCCAGCAGCCAAGATGAGGGACTAGCGGGGGGTACAGATACGCAGTATTTT.

This chain links TRBV11-2 with TRBJ2-7; TRBD1 matches 7 bases. Germline CDR1 and CDR2: SGHAT and FQNNGV. The trim removed 1 base at V and 6 bases at J, leaving 12 bases unmatched. The CDR3 extends over 16 amino acids. DNA of the CDR3: TGTGCCAGCAGCTTAGCGGGGACAGAGAGAGGGAGCGAGCAGTACTTC. This sequence encodes CASSLAGTERGSEQYF. Looking up the rest from reference TRBV11-2 and TRBJ2-7 gives the full variable domain: EAGVAQSPRYKIIEKRQSVAFWCNPISGHATLYWYQQILGQGPKLLIQFQNNGVVDDSQLPKDRFSAERLKGVDSTLKIQPAKLEDSAVYLCASSLAGTERGSEQYFGPGTRLTVT.

The chain has TRBV5-1 and TRBJ2-3; TRBD1 aligns across 10 bases. This CDR3 contains 14 residues. The germline V gene has CDR1 SGHRS and CDR2 YFSETQ. Trimming removed 3 bases from V and 4 bases from J; junction bases left unmatched: 2. The CDR3 here is CASSSGTGADTQYF. The CDR3, as DNA: TGCGCCAGCAGCTCCGGGACAGGGGCAGATACGCAGTATTTT.

The gene calls are TRBV25-1 and TRBJ1-4; no clear D gene. From germline, CDR1 is MGHDK and CDR2 SYGVNS. V gave up 5 bases and J gave up 0 bases, with 16 bases separating them. The CDR3 contains 17 residues. As DNA, the CDR3 is TGTGCCAGCAGTTCGATAGGACTGTATACAACTAATGAAAAACTGTTTTTT. This translates into CASSSIGLYTTNEKLFF.

The chain joins TRBV29-1 to TRBJ1-2; TRBD1 agrees at 8 bases. Germline CDR1 reads SQVTM; CDR2 reads ANQGSEA. The J segment lost 4 bases and the V segment lost 7 bases, leaving 8 bases of the junction unmatched. CDR3 length: 13 residues. The CDR3 bases are TGCAGCGACGGACAGGGTTTGGGCTATGGCTACACCTTC. Translated: CSDGQGLGYGYTF.

This clone occurred a few times. This chain connects TRBV30 to TRBJ1-3; tentative D call: TRBD1 (5 bases). The germline gives CDR1 GTSNPN, CDR2 SVGIG (reference sequence). The V and J ends lost 8 bases and 8 bases respectively, with 13 bases between them. The CDR3 contains 11 residues. This CDR3 reads CAGDARDTIYF. CDR3 coding DNA: TGTGCCGGAGACGCCAGGGACACCATATATTTT. The complete variable domain, with remaining parts taken from reference TRBV30 and TRBJ1-3, reads SQTIHQWPATLVQPVGSPLSLECTVEGTSNPNLYWYRQAAGRGLQLLFYSVGIGQISSEVPQNLSASRPQDRQFILSSKKLLLSDSGFYLCAGDARDTIYFGEGSWLTVV.

This chain joins TRBV7-2 and TRBJ2-1; a possible D gene is TRBD2 (5 bases). V was cut by 4 bases and J by 0 bases, with 16 bases left in between. Germline V gives CDR1 SGHTA, CDR2 FQGNSA. The CDR3 has 17 residues. CDR3 sequence (DNA): TGTGCCAGCAGCTCGGAGGTCGGCGGGTCCTCCTACAATGAGCAGTTCTTC. This sequence encodes CASSSEVGGSSYNEQFF.

The V call is TRBV11-1, the J call TRBJ2-7; 7 bases are a match to TRBD1. Trimming removed 3 bases from V and 5 bases from J; junction bases left unmatched: 7. The CDR3 extends over 14 amino acids. The germline CDR1 and CDR2 sequences are SGHAT and FQDESV (reference sequence). In nucleotides, the CDR3 is TGTGCCAGCAGCTTCGAACGACAGGGCCACGAGCAGTACGTC. Translated, it gives CASSFERQGHEQYV.

The chain has TRBV18 and TRBJ1-5; tentatively, D is TRBD1 (5 bases). CDR3 length: 14 residues. The germline V and J ends were trimmed by 3 bases and 5 bases, with 11 bases remaining between them. The germline V gene has CDR1 KGHSH and CDR2 LQKENI. CDR3: CASSPGQRDQPQHF. CDR3 DNA: TGTGCCAGCTCACCGGGGCAGCGAGATCAGCCCCAGCATTTT.

This chain links TRBV6-6 with TRBJ2-1; 9 bases align to TRBD2. The junction had 4 bases not matched to a gene; V was cut back by 5 bases and J by 2 bases. The CDR3 sequence is 15 residues long. Germline CDR1 MNHNY, CDR2 SVGAGI (reference sequence). CDR3 region: CASSLSGGTYNEQFF. The CDR3 DNA reads as TGTGCCAGCAGTCTTAGCGGGGGTACCTACAATGAGCAGTTCTTC.